This T cell receptor (beta chain) was documented in a study of blood T cell repertoires in COVID-19. Turning to the study itself: The United States, Italy and Spain provided the acute and convalescent COVID-19 samples. Nucleic acid was either cDNA or gDNA, and it came from T cells, B-cell-depleted T cells, or PBMCs.

How the authors handled the data: Estimates of nucleated cell counts were drawn from the amplification of reference gene primers. Data came from immunoSEQ multiplex PCR; TCRdb stores just in-frame clones and leaves some out. D and trimming were read from the DNA, whereas the V and J calls and clone size are those reported in that table. The sample carries about 110,000 clones, about nine tenths recorded once. Sequenced input: peripheral blood. The sequence was collected from a human donor in a cohort sampled during active COVID-19.

The CDR3 coding sequence is TGTGCCACCAGCAGAGACAAGACAGGGGTCGGAAACACCATATATTTT. It yields the protein CATSRDKTGVGNTIYF. The chain combines TRBV15 with TRBJ1-3; 8 bases fit TRBD1. The CDR3 is 16 residues long. J was trimmed by 4 bases and V by 0 bases; bases with no gene match: 5. Germline CDR1 is LNHNV and CDR2 is YYDKDF (reference sequence).